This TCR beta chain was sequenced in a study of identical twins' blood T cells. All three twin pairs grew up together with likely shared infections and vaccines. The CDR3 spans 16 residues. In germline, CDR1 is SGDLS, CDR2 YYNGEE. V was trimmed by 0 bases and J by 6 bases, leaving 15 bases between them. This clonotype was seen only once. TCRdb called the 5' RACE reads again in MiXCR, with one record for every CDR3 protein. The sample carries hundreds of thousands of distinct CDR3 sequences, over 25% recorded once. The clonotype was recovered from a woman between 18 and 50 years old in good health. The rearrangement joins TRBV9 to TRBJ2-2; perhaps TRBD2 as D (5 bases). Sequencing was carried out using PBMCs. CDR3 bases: TGTGCCAGCAGCGTAGAGCTAGCTGGTTTGGCCGGGGAGCTGTTTTTT. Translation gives CASSVELAGLAGELFF. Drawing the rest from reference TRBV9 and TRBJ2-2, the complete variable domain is DSGVTQTPKHLITATGQRVTLRCSPRSGDLSVYWYQQSLDQGLQFLIQYYNGEERAKGNILERFSAQQFPDLHSELNLSSLELGDSALYFCASSVELAGLAGELFFGEGSRLTVL.